What follows are 17 T cell receptor beta chains derived from one specimen sequenced in a study of identical twins. TCRdb processed the 5' RACE reads anew with MiXCR; each CDR3 protein has one entry. Of some 570,000 distinct CDR3 sequences listed, 20% to 25% are singletons. These same records also appear under a second study, on yellow fever vaccine responses in identical twins.

The sequenced sample was CD4+ T cells sorted from blood. These receptor sequences come from a woman aged 18-29 years in good health.

This clonotype was counted between two and nine times. The chain employs TRBV7-6 and TRBJ1-4, with D unclear. Germline V gene sequence: CDR1 SGHVS, CDR2 FNYEAQ. The CDR3 has 13 residues. V was trimmed by 1 base and J by 7 bases, leaving 7 bases between them. The CDR3 sequence: CASSLDLGEKLFF. CDR3 nucleotide sequence: TGTGCCAGCAGCTTAGATCTAGGTGAAAAACTGTTTTTT.

This clonotype has a handful of counts. The gene calls are TRBV20-1 and TRBJ2-3; TRBD2 matches 10 bases. With V trimmed by 5 bases and J by 1 base, 6 bases remained unmatched. Germline values: CDR1 DFQATT, CDR2 SNEGSKA (reference sequence). The length of the CDR3 is 15 residues. The CDR3, as DNA: TGCAGTGCTGCCGGGACTAGCGCAGGCACAGATACGCAGTATTTT. It yields the protein CSAAGTSAGTDTQYF.

The sample holds a few counts of this clonotype. V usage is TRBV11-2 and J usage is TRBJ2-1; 13 bases align to TRBD2. CDR3 length: 19 residues. Germline V lookup: CDR1 SGHAT, CDR2 FQNNGV. V was clipped by 5 bases and J by 7 bases; unmatched bases: 17. CDR3 nucleotides: TGTGCCAGCAGCCCCGACCCTGGACTAGCGGGGGTAACTTGGAATGAGCAGTTCTTC. It encodes CASSPDPGLAGVTWNEQFF. Supplemented by reference TRBV11-2 and TRBJ2-1, the full variable domain reads EAGVAQSPRYKIIEKRQSVAFWCNPISGHATLYWYQQILGQGPKLLIQFQNNGVVDDSQLPKDRFSAERLKGVDSTLKIQPAKLEDSAVYLCASSPDPGLAGVTWNEQFFGPGTRLTVL.

The chain recombines TRBV6-5 with TRBJ2-7; a weak D match, TRBD2 (5 bases). Deletions cut 4 bases from V and 3 bases from J, with 13 bases between. The CDR3 has 14 residues. Germline-derived CDR1 and CDR2 are MNHEY and SVGAGI. CDR3 sequence: CASSSALANYEQYF. CDR3 nucleotides: TGTGCCAGCAGTTCAGCCTTAGCGAACTACGAGCAGTACTTC.

This clonotype came up a few times. This rearrangement joins TRBV12-3 or TRBV12-4 to TRBJ1-2, with 9 bases fitting TRBD1. This CDR3 contains 14 residues. Trimming cost V 7 bases and J 7 bases; bases outside gene matches: 10. The CDR3 loop is CASTTTGGASGYTF. The CDR3 nucleotides are TGTGCCAGCACTACAACAGGGGGCGCATCTGGCTACACCTTC.

In its sample, this clonotype was seen a few times. The chain has TRBV11-2 and TRBJ2-1; D might be TRBD2 (6 bases). V lost 4 bases and J lost 1, with 17 bases in between. The germline V gene has CDR1 SGHAT and CDR2 FQNNGV. The CDR3 sequence is 17 residues long. This CDR3 reads CASSSNRGSSSYNEQFF. The CDR3 nucleotides read TGTGCCAGCAGCTCCAACCGGGGGAGCTCTTCCTACAATGAGCAGTTCTTC.

The rearrangement joins TRBV12-3 or TRBV12-4 to TRBJ2-7; 11 bases match TRBD1. The CDR3 contains 13 residues. V trimming: 6 bases; J trimming: 6 bases; junction bases outside the gene matches: 4. The CDR3 region is CASRWDRGCEQYV. Here the CDR3 DNA reads TGTGCCAGCAGATGGGACAGGGGGTGCGAGCAGTACGTC.

The chain employs TRBV20-1 and TRBJ2-2; D might be TRBD1 (5 bases). The CDR3 has 15 residues. The V and J ends lost 0 bases and 0 bases respectively, with 8 bases between them. Per germline, CDR1 DFQATT and CDR2 SNEGSKA (reference sequence). Here the CDR3 DNA reads TGCAGTGCTAGAGATAAGGGGCCGAACACCGGGGAGCTGTTTTTT. It is translated as CSARDKGPNTGELFF.

In this sample, this clonotype turned up a few times. This chain connects TRBV5-1 to TRBJ2-3; D perhaps matches TRBD1 (6 bases). The CDR3 contains 15 residues. The V end was cut by 1 base, the J end by 2 bases, with 11 bases between. CDR1 is SGHRS and CDR2 is YFSETQ in the germline V gene. The DNA of the CDR3 is TGCGCCAGCAGCTTGACAGGGCCGTACACAGATACGCAGTATTTT. Amino acid sequence: CASSLTGPYTDTQYF.

This clonotype showed up just a few times. The chain uses TRBV12-3 or TRBV12-4 and TRBJ2-3; unclear D gene. Trimming took off 2 bases at V and 0 bases at J, with 9 bases between the two ends. The CDR3 length is 15 residues. CDR3 loop: CASSLLSTSTDTQYF. In nucleotides, the CDR3 is TGTGCCAGCAGTTTACTGAGTACTAGCACAGATACGCAGTATTTT.

This clonotype was seen only a few times. This chain connects TRBV10-3 to TRBJ1-2; D unresolved. Germline CDR1 is ENHRY and CDR2 is SYGVKD. Trimming cost V 4 bases and J 8 bases, with 23 bases left between them. The CDR3 has 16 amino acids. The CDR3 nucleotides are TGTGCCATCAGTGCGTCTGAGGGAATCGGCAAGTGGGGCTACACCTTC. Protein product: CAISASEGIGKWGYTF.

The J gene is TRBJ2-1, the V gene TRBV28, with D perhaps TRBD1 or TRBD2 (5 bases each). CDR1 is MDHEN and CDR2 is SYDVKM in the germline V gene. This CDR3 has 17 residues. V shed 6 bases and J shed 9 bases, with 27 bases lying between them. The CDR3 region has the DNA TGTGCCAGCAGCCCTTTGTGGTCCGGGTTGGGGGTCGGTGAGCAGTTCTTC. This encodes CASSPLWSGLGVGEQFF.

This chain connects TRBV5-1 to TRBJ2-6; D not resolved. Germline V gives CDR1 SGHRS, CDR2 YFSETQ. This CDR3 has 16 residues. The V end lost 4 bases, the J end lost 2 bases, and 13 bases lay between the germline ends. For the CDR3, the DNA is TGCGCCAGCAGCGTACCCTCTGGGGCTGGGGCCAACGTCCTGACTTTC. Protein sequence: CASSVPSGAGANVLTF.

The CDR3 DNA reads TGTGCCAGCAGCTTAGGGGTTCTAGCGGGGGACCAAGAGACCCAGTACTTC. The encoded protein is CASSLGVLAGDQETQYF. The V call is TRBV7-8, the J call TRBJ2-5; TRBD2 matches at 10 bases. Germline trimming cut 1 base from V and 0 bases from J; bases unmatched to any gene: 5. The CDR3 sequence is 17 residues long. Germline lookup yields CDR1 SGHVS and CDR2 FQNEAQ.

This rearrangement joins TRBV5-6 to TRBJ2-3, with TRBD2 matching over 10 bases. The CDR3 is 16 residues long. CDR1 is SGHDT, CDR2 YYEEEE, per germline. V was pared by 2 bases and J by 2 bases, with 5 bases of the junction left unmatched. CDR3 nucleotides: TGTGCCAGCAGCTTTATGAGCGGGAGGGCCACAGATACGCAGTATTTT. It is translated as CASSFMSGRATDTQYF.

This clonotype was seen more than once but under ten times. CDR3: CASSPTTSVPRNGELFF. The CDR3 bases are TGTGCCAGCAGCCCAACGACGTCGGTCCCAAGGAACGGGGAGCTGTTTTTT. The chain combines TRBV3-1 with TRBJ2-2; D unresolved. CDR1 and CDR2 (germline): LGHDT, YNNKEL (reference sequence). The CDR3 is made up of 17 amino acids. V gave up 4 bases and J gave up 7 bases, with 22 bases separating them.

In this sample, this clonotype turned up a few times. The chain uses TRBV10-3 and TRBJ2-2, with D unclear. V was trimmed by 10 bases and J by 3 bases, leaving 12 bases between them. The V gene's germline CDR1 is ENHRY and CDR2 SYGVKD. The CDR3 is 13 amino acids. Here the CDR3 reads CATSVWDTGELFF. CDR3 DNA sequence: TGTGCCACCTCCGTGTGGGACACCGGGGAGCTGTTTTTT.